This TCR beta chain was retrieved from a study of blood T cell repertoires in COVID-19. Sequencing was performed with immunoSEQ multiplex PCR; in TCRdb, only in-frame clones are kept and a portion is missing. The repertoire includes roughly 400,000 clones, roughly 90% of them detected once, and around 1.5% sits in the top ten. Source material: PBMCs or T cells enriched from blood (not recorded which). This TCR was sampled from a woman under 30 who had been exposed to COVID-19.

The CDR3 DNA reads TGTGCCAGCAGTCCTTACGGGGATGCCATATATTTT. Encoded protein: CASSPYGDAIYF. This chain uses TRBV25-1 with TRBJ1-3; D gene ambiguous. The germline V gene encodes CDR1 MGHDK and CDR2 SYGVNS. The CDR3 contains 12 residues. Deletions cut 5 bases from V and 11 bases from J, with 13 bases between.